This T cell receptor (beta chain) was sequenced in a study of yellow fever vaccine responses in identical twins (dated by TCRdb to 2016 to 2019). Describing the broader study: The study precisely tracked vaccine-responding T cell clones in identical twins. What the study reported, not specific to this receptor: The T cell response to vaccination in identical twins was reported by the authors to appear partly convergent and partly personalized.

About this clonotype itself: Its antigen is currently not known. No much larger clone exists at a distance of one base, and base qualities are not known.

The germline V gene specifies SGHVS as CDR1 and FNYEAQ as CDR2. At the junction V is shortened by 5 bases and J by 1 base, with 17 bases in between. CDR3 length: 16 amino acids, cysteine to phenylalanine. The CDR3 DNA has 48 bases and is translated from base 1. Libraries were constructed by RT-PCR. Data came from an Illumina HiSeq 2500. Using fastp trimming at Q25 and MiXCR clonotype assembly, TCRdb reanalyzed the public sequencing data and kept in-frame beta chains. Here each entry gathers all rows of one CDR3 protein and keeps the most common genes and DNA. The table for this sample lists 3,000 to 4,000 distinct CDR3 sequences; roughly 80% of them were counted only once. The leading ten clones occupy 6.5% of the sample.

The source material was T cells from blood (PBMCs), unsorted or a sorted subset (not recorded which), sampled before or after yellow fever vaccination (not recorded which). The chain was built from TRBV7-6 and TRBJ1-2; the D gene is perhaps TRBD1, on 5 matching bases. The TCR sequence derives from a woman between 18 and 29 years old who received the yellow fever vaccine. Donor details come from another sample of the same person, matched by shared clones. CDR3 loop: CASSPFRDGRNYGYTF. The nucleotide sequence is TGTGCCAGCAGCCCATTCCGGGACGGACGTAACTATGGCTACACCTTC.